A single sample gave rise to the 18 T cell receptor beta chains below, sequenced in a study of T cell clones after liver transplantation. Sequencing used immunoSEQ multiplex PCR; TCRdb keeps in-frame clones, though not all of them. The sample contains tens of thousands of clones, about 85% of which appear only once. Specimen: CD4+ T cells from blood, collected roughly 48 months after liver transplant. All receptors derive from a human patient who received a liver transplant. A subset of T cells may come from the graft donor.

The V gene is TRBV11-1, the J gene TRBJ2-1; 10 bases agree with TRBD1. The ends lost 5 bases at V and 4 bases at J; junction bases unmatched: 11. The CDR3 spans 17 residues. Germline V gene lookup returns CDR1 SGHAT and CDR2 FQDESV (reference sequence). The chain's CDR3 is CASSRRNRDRGYNEQFF. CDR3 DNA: TGTGCCAGCAGCAGACGGAACCGGGACAGGGGATACAATGAGCAGTTCTTC.

The CDR3 bases are TGTGCCAGCAGCTTTCTGACCAAAGCCAACAATGAGCAGTTCTTC. Translated: CASSFLTKANNEQFF. The chain uses TRBV7-9 and TRBJ2-1; unclear D gene. V gave up 3 bases and J gave up 5 bases, with 14 bases separating them. This CDR3 region has 15 residues. Germline V lookup: CDR1 SEHNR, CDR2 FQNEAQ (reference sequence).

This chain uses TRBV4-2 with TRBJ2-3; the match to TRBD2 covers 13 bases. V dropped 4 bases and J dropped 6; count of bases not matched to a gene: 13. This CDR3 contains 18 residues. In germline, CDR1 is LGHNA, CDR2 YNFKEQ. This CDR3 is CASSPRGVLAGGHDTQYF. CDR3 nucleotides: TGTGCCAGCAGCCCCCGGGGAGTACTAGCGGGGGGGCACGATACGCAGTATTTT.

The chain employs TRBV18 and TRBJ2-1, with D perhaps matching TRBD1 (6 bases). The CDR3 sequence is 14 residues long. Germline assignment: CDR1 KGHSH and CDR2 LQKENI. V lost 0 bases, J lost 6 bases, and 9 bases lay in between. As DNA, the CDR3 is TGTGCCAGCTCACCACCGATGGGGGCCAATGAGCAGTTCTTC. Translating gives CASSPPMGANEQFF.

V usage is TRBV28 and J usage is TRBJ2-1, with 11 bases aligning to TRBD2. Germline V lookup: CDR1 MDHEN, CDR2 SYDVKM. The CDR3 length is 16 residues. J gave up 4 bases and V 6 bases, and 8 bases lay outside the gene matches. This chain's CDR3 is CASRPPGLAAYNEQFF. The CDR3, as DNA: TGTGCCAGCAGGCCACCGGGACTAGCGGCTTACAATGAGCAGTTCTTC.

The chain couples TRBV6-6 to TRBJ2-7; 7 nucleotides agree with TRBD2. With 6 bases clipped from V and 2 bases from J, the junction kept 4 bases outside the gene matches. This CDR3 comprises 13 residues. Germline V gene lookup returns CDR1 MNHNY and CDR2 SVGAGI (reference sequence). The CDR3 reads CASSGGYTYEQYF. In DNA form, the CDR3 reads TGTGCCAGCAGCGGGGGGTACACCTACGAGCAGTACTTC.

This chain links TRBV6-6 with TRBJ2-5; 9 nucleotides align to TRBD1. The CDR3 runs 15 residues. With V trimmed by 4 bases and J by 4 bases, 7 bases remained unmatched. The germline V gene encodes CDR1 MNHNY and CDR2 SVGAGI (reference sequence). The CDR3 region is CASSLRETGGETQYF. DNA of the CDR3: TGTGCCAGCAGTTTAAGGGAGACAGGGGGAGAGACCCAGTACTTC.

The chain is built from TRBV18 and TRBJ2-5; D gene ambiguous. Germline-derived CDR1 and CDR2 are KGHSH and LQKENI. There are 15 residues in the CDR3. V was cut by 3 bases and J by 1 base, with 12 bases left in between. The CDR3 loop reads CASSPVNSFQETQYF. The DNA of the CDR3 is TGTGCCAGCTCACCTGTAAACAGCTTCCAAGAGACCCAGTACTTC.

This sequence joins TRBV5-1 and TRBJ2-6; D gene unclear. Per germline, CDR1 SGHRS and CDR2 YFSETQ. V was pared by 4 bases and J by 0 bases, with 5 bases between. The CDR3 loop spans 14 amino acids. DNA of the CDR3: TGCGCCAGCAGCGTGGGCTCTGGGGCCAACGTCCTGACTTTC. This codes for CASSVGSGANVLTF.

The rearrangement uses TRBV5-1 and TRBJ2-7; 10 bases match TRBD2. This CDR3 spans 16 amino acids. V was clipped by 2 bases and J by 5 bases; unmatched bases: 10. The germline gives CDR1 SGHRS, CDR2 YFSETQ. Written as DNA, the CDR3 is TGCGCCAGCAGCTTCGAGGGGCAAGCGGGGGGGCACGAGCAGTACTTC. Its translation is CASSFEGQAGGHEQYF.

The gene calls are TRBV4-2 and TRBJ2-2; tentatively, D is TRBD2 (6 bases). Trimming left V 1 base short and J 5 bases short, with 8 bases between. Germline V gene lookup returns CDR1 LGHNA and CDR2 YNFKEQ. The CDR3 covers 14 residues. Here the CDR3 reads CASSQVAGTGELFF. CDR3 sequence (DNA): TGTGCCAGCAGCCAAGTGGCGGGGACCGGGGAGCTGTTTTTT.

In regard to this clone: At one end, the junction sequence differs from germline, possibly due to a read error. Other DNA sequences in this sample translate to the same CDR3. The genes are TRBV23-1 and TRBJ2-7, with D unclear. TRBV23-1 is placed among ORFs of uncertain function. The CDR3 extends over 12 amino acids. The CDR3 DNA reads TGCGCTAGCAGTCTATCTCGGGACGAGCAGTACTTC. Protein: CASSLSRDEQYF.

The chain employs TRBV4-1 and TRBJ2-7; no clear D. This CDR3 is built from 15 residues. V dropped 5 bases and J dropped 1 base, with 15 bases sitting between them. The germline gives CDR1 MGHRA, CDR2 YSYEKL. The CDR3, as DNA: TGCGCCAGCAGCTCGACACGGTTATGGTCCTACGAGCAGTACTTC. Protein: CASSSTRLWSYEQYF.

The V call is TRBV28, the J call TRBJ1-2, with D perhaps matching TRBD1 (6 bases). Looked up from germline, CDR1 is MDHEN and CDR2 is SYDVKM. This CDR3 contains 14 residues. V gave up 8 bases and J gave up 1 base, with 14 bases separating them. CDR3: CASGQGTINYGYTF. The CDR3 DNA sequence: TGTGCCAGCGGTCAGGGGACGATTAACTATGGCTACACCTTC.

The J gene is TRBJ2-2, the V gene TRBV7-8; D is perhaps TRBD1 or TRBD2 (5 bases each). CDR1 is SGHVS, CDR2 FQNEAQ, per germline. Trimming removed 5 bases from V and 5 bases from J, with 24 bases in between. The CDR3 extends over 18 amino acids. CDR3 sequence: CASSPWVPGRKTTGELFF. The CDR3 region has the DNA TGTGCCAGCAGCCCCTGGGTTCCGGGACGGAAAACAACCGGGGAGCTGTTTTTT.

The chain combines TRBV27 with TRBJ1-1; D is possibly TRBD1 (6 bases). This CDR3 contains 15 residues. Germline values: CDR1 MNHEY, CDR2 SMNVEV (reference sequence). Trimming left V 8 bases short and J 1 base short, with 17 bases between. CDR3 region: CASRNRVHGNTEAFF. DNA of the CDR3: TGTGCCAGCCGTAACAGGGTACATGGGAACACTGAAGCTTTCTTT.

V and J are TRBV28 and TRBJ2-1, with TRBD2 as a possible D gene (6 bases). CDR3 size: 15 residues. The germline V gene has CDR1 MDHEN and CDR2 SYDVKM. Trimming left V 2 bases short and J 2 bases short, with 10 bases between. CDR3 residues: CASSLPSGAYNEQFF. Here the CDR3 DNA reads TGTGCCAGCAGTTTACCTTCGGGAGCCTACAATGAGCAGTTCTTC.

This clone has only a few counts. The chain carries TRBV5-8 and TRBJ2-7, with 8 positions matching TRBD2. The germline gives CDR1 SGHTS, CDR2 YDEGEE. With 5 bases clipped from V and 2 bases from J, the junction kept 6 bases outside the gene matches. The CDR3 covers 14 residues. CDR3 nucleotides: TGTGCCAGCAGGGGAGCGGGAGAAACCTACGAGCAGTACTTC. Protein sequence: CASRGAGETYEQYF. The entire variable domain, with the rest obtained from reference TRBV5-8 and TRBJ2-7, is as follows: EAGVTQSPTHLIKTRGQQATLRCSPISGHTSVYWYQQALGLGLQFLLWYDEGEERNRGNFPPRFSGRQFPNYSSELNVNALELEDSALYLCASRGAGETYEQYFGPGTRLTVT.